Below, 8 T cell receptor beta chains from the same sample are listed, as sequenced in a study of T cells in Graves' hyperthyroidism and ophthalmopathy. What was amplified from RNA transcripts were TCR beta CDR3 regions. Using the HTBI primer set, a first-round RT-PCR was run on the TCR CDR3. TCRdb recomputed calls from the multiplex PCR reads with MiXCR, one row per CDR3 protein. Of approximately 590,000 distinct CDR3 sequences in the sample, 15% to 19% were seen once. What was sequenced was blood. Source of these receptors: a woman between 25 and 40 years old with Graves' hyperthyroidism.

Comment on this clonotype: A much larger clone sits a single nucleotide away, making a read error possible. This rearrangement joins TRBV7-9 to TRBJ2-1; 8 bases align to TRBD1. J gave up 7 bases and V 5 bases, and 13 bases lay outside the gene matches. The CDR3 contains 16 residues. CDR1 SEHNR and CDR2 FQNEAQ come from the germline V gene (reference sequence). This chain's CDR3 is CASSQKGQGEGNEQFF. Here the CDR3 DNA reads TGTGCCAGCAGCCAAAAAGGACAGGGAGAAGGGAATGAGCAGTTCTTC.

This clonotype was detected only a few times. The chain joins TRBV4-1 to TRBJ1-2; weak D call: TRBD1 (5 bases). The CDR3 is made up of 15 amino acids. With 0 bases removed from V and 4 bases from J, the gap between germline ends came to 12 bases. Germline V CDR1 and CDR2: MGHRA, YSYEKL. CDR3 nucleotides: TGCGCCAGCAGCCAAGAGTTACAGGTTGGCTATGGCTACACCTTC. Its protein is CASSQELQVGYGYTF.

The chain carries TRBV12-3 or TRBV12-4 and TRBJ1-6, with D unresolved. V lost 6 bases to trimming and J lost 11 bases, with 14 bases between them. This CDR3 contains 13 residues. CDR3 in amino acids: CASRTDGEAPLHF. Here the CDR3 DNA reads TGTGCCAGCAGGACCGACGGGGAAGCACCCCTCCACTTT.

This clonotype was recorded only once. The chain has TRBV4-3 and TRBJ2-3, with TRBD2 identical over 10 bases. This CDR3 has 14 residues. V gave up 11 bases and J gave up 2 bases; unmatched junction bases: 7. Germline-derived CDR1 and CDR2 are LGHNA and YSLEER. CDR3 sequence reads: CASLGLANTDTQYF. In DNA, the CDR3 is TGCGCCTCCCTGGGACTAGCGAACACAGATACGCAGTATTTT.

The table lists this clonotype with many counts. The chain couples TRBV29-1 to TRBJ2-7; 14 nucleotides align to TRBD2. The V gene end was trimmed by 6 bases and the J gene end by 6 bases; junction bases not matched to a gene: 1. The CDR3 spans 12 residues. Germline V lookup: CDR1 SQVTM, CDR2 ANQGSEA. The CDR3 loop reads CSVGTSGGEQYF. CDR3 bases: TGCAGCGTCGGGACTAGCGGGGGCGAGCAGTACTTC.

The chain's CDR3 is CASIQRPQETQYF. The CDR3 DNA is TGCGCCAGCATACAACGGCCACAAGAGACCCAGTACTTC. The genes are TRBV4-1 and TRBJ2-5; D unresolved. The CDR3 contains 13 residues. From germline, CDR1 is MGHRA and CDR2 YSYEKL. V lost 7 bases, J lost 2 bases, and 11 bases lay in between.

This clonotype occurred a few times. The chain uses TRBV14 and TRBJ2-3, with 11 bases matching TRBD2. The V gene's germline CDR1 is SGHDN and CDR2 FVKESK. This CDR3 has 18 residues. V lost 0 bases and J lost 4; bases outside the gene matches: 9. Written as DNA, the CDR3 is TGTGCCAGCAGCCAAGATCTTAGGGCTAGCGGGAGGCCAGATACGCAGTATTTT. This encodes CASSQDLRASGRPDTQYF.

This clonotype has at least ten counts. The V gene is TRBV2, the J gene TRBJ1-2; D not certain. The CDR3 covers 12 residues. Trimming pared 7 bases from V and 3 bases from J, leaving 9 bases between. Looked up from germline, CDR1 is SNHLY and CDR2 is FYNNEI. CDR3 protein: CASTGSHYGYTF. CDR3 coding DNA: TGTGCCAGCACGGGCAGTCACTATGGCTACACCTTC.